Listed below are T cell receptor beta chains from one sample, sequenced in a study of OX40 agonist ivuxolimab in advanced cancers. The assay was immunoSEQ multiplex PCR, and TCRdb's table has in-frame clones only and misses some. The table has 90,000 to 100,000 clones, approximately 86% seen once. The specimen comprised CD4+ or CD8+ T cells sorted from blood, sampled in a trial of the OX40 agonist ivuxolimab. These receptors were obtained from an adult with an advanced solid tumor such as melanoma, head and neck, liver or kidney cancer. Both conserved end residues are part of each CDR3. A D gene is named only where the DNA matches it firmly.

v_call	cdr3_length	d_call	j_call	cdr3_nt	cdr3_aa
TRBV19	11	.	TRBJ2-2	TGTGCCAGTACTAGCTGGGGGGAGCTGTTTTTT	CASTSWGELFF
TRBV6-5	15	TRBD1	TRBJ1-5	TGTGCCAGCAGCCGGACAGGGATTAGCAATCAGCCCCAGCATTTT	CASSRTGISNQPQHF
TRBV21-1	14	.	TRBJ1-2	TGTGCCAGCAGCAAACGGTGGCAGGCCCGGGGCTACACCTTC	CASSKRWQARGYTF
TRBV5-5	16	.	TRBJ2-3	TGTGCCAGCAGTCCGGGGACACCCTTACCCACAGATACGCAGTATTTT	CASSPGTPLPTDTQYF
TRBV19	12	.	TRBJ2-3	TGTGCCAGTAGTACCTCGGGGGATACGCAGTATTTT	CASSTSGDTQYF
TRBV7-9	14	.	TRBJ2-3	TGTGCCAGCAGCCTCGGGGAGAGGGCAGATACGCAGTATTTT	CASSLGERADTQYF
TRBV19	17	TRBD1	TRBJ2-2	TGTGCCAGTAGTCCCCGCCCCGGGACAGGGGTTGCCGGGGAGCTGTTTTTT	CASSPRPGTGVAGELFF
TRBV19	14	TRBD2	TRBJ2-1	TGTGCCAGTAGAGACCTAGCGGGAGGCGATGAGCAGTTCTTC	CASRDLAGGDEQFF
TRBV5-1	16	.	TRBJ1-5	TGCGCCACCCCCCGCCCGATACCCAATAGCAATCAGCCCCAGCATTTT	CATPRPIPNSNQPQHF
TRBV20-1	11	.	TRBJ2-5	TGCTCCGGGGAGAACCAAGAGACCCAGTACTTC	CSGENQETQYF
TRBV9	14	.	TRBJ1-2	TGTGCCAGCAGCGTAGGACCCACTACTTATGGCTACACCTTC	CASSVGPTTYGYTF
TRBV6-4	15	.	TRBJ1-4	TGTGCCAGCTTCCTAGAGCAGGGTTGGGGCGAAAAACTGTTTTTT	CASFLEQGWGEKLFF
TRBV4-2	17	.	TRBJ1-2	TGTGCCAGCAGCCAAGAGATTAGGGCTTATCCTAACTATGGCTACACCTTC	CASSQEIRAYPNYGYTF
TRBV2	14	.	TRBJ1-5	TGTGCCAGCAGTGAGCGTACAGTCAATCAGCCCCAGCATTTT	CASSERTVNQPQHF
TRBV30	14	.	TRBJ2-5	TGTGCCTGGAGCCCGCTCCGGACGAGGGAGACCCAGTACTTC	CAWSPLRTRETQYF
TRBV19	13	.	TRBJ1-1	TGTGCCAGTAGTCTCCAGATGAACACTGAAGCTTTCTTT	CASSLQMNTEAFF
TRBV5-1	16	.	TRBJ1-1	TGCGCCAGCAGCCCCGGTTCCGTTGTGGGGGACACTGAAGCTTTCTTT	CASSPGSVVGDTEAFF
TRBV18	18	TRBD2	TRBJ2-4	TGTGCCAGCTCACCAGGGCTAGCGGGAGGAGTAGGCAAAAACATTCAGTACTTC	CASSPGLAGGVGKNIQYF
TRBV28	18	.	TRBJ1-1	TGTGCCAGCAGTTTATATCTCGGTCTGGGTCAGGGCAACACTGAAGCTTTCTTT	CASSLYLGLGQGNTEAFF
TRBV7-9	15	TRBD2	TRBJ2-5	TGTGCCAGCAGCCCGGGACTAGCGGGATCAGAGACCCAGTACTTC	CASSPGLAGSETQYF
TRBV2	13	.	TRBJ1-6	TGTGCCAGCGCGCTAGAGTCAAATTCACCCCTCCACTTT	CASALESNSPLHF
TRBV6-1	16	.	TRBJ1-5	TGTGCCAGCAGTGAAACGTGGGGGGGCTGGGGACAGCCCCAGCATTTT	CASSETWGGWGQPQHF
TRBV18	14	.	TRBJ2-4	TGTGCCAGCTCACCCCAGGGGGCCAAAAACATTCAGTACTTC	CASSPQGAKNIQYF
TRBV5-1	16	.	TRBJ2-2	TGCGCCAGCAGCTTGGGTCCAGGGCTGCGCACCGGGGAGCTGTTTTTT	CASSLGPGLRTGELFF
TRBV11-3	18	TRBD2	TRBJ2-5	TGTGCCAGCTTAGGCCTAGCGGGAGGGCCGGAATTACAAGAGACCCAGTACTTC	CASLGLAGGPELQETQYF
TRBV9	18	.	TRBJ2-6	TGTGCCAGCAGCGCCCACCTCGGCGGAGGTTCTGGGGCCAACGTCCTGACTTTC	CASSAHLGGGSGANVLTF
TRBV7-3	16	.	TRBJ2-1	TGTGCCAGCAGCTTAGCCGCGGGACTCCCCTACAATGAGCAGTTCTTC	CASSLAAGLPYNEQFF
TRBV7-2	15	TRBD2	TRBJ2-7	TGTGCCAGCAGCTTAACTAGCGGGAGTTTTCACGAGCAGTACTTC	CASSLTSGSFHEQYF
TRBV6-1	14	.	TRBJ1-2	TGTGCCAGCAGTGACTCCCGGGGTTCGCGGGGCTACACCTTC	CASSDSRGSRGYTF
TRBV29-1	14	.	TRBJ1-1	TGCAGCGCCGAAAATCTGGGCACGAACACTGAAGCTTTCTTT	CSAENLGTNTEAFF
TRBV6-4	13	.	TRBJ1-1	TGTGCCAGCAGTGACCAACCTAACACTGAAGCTTTCTTT	CASSDQPNTEAFF
TRBV11-2	17	.	TRBJ1-1	TGTGCCAGCAGCTTCGGGGACTGGGGGGAGTTTAACACTGAAGCTTTCTTT	CASSFGDWGEFNTEAFF
TRBV21-1	18	.	TRBJ2-2	TGTGCCAGCAGCAAACCGGGTGGACTAGCGAGGAACACCGGGGAGCTGTTTTTT	CASSKPGGLARNTGELFF
TRBV18	14	.	TRBJ2-3	TGTGCCAGCTCACCACCGGTGAGCACAGATACGCAGTATTTT	CASSPPVSTDTQYF
TRBV5-1	16	TRBD2	TRBJ2-5	TGCGCCAGCAGCCCGGGACTAGCGGCTACCCAAGAGACCCAGTACTTC	CASSPGLAATQETQYF
TRBV2	12	TRBD1	TRBJ1-2	TGTGCCAGCAGTGAAAACAGGGGAGGCTACACCTTC	CASSENRGGYTF
TRBV7-8	15	.	TRBJ2-3	TGTGCCAGCAGCTCGGACGCCAGGGCGGCAGATACGCAGTATTTT	CASSSDARAADTQYF
TRBV30	13	.	TRBJ2-7	TGTGCCTGGAGTGTCCCGGGACGGGGCGAGCAGTACTTC	CAWSVPGRGEQYF